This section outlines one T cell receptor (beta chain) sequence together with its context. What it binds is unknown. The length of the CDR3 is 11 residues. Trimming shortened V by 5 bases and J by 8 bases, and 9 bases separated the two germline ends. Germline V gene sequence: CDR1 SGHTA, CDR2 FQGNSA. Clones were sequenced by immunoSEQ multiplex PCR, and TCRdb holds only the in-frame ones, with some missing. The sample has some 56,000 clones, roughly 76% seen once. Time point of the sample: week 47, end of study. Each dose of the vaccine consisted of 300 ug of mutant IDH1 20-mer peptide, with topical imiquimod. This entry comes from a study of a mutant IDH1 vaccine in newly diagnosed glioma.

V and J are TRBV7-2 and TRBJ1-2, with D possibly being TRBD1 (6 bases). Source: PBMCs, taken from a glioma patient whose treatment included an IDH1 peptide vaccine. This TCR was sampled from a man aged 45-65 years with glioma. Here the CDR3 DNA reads TGTGCCAGCAGCAGGGGGTACGGCTACACCTTC. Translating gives CASSRGYGYTF.